The clone carrying this T cell receptor (beta chain) showed up just a few times. What it recognizes is unknown. Trimming removed 11 bases at V and 3 bases at J, with 17 bases between. Per germline, CDR1 LNHDA and CDR2 SQIVND (reference sequence). The CDR3 has 13 residues. This sample is drawn from a study of T cell responses to AZD1222 COVID-19 vaccine. Study-wide results and caveats: Distributed over spike, vaccine-associated CD4 TCRs predominated at 160-218 and 743-854. Sampling captured repertoires only after the peak T cell response.

Produced via immunoSEQ multiplex PCR; TCRdb's table is partial and in-frame only. The repertoire holds 90,000 to 150,000 clones, with around 83% as singletons. The genes are TRBV19 and TRBJ2-7; unclear D gene. The sample was peripheral blood, taken 28 days after the second AZD1222 dose. The TCR originated in an adult who received the AZD1222 COVID-19 vaccine. As DNA, the CDR3 is TGTGCCCGTCCCGGGCAGGTGAACTACGAGCAGTACTTC. The encoded protein is CARPGQVNYEQYF.